The 28 T cell receptor beta chains below come from one sample, sequenced in a study of T-cell reconstitution after alpha-beta-depleted transplantation in children. For TCRbeta, the library was prepared with unique molecular identifiers. TCRdb re-analysed the PCR reads in MiXCR, keeping a single row per CDR3 protein. The sample shows about 420,000 distinct CDR3 sequences, under 20% of them seen only once. Sequencing used PBMCs, mostly from graft donor cells, obtained 360 days after TCRalphabeta/CD19-depleted stem cell transplant. These receptors originate from a boy less than two years old who had a stem cell transplant for Wiskott-Aldrich syndrome, so the T cells may come from the graft donor.

This CDR3 is CSARDPGTSFNEQFF. CDR3 DNA sequence: TGCAGTGCTAGAGACCCGGGGACTAGCTTTAATGAGCAGTTCTTC. The chain couples TRBV20-1 to TRBJ2-1, with 9 bases identical to TRBD2. CDR1 DFQATT and CDR2 SNEGSKA come from the germline V gene (reference sequence). The CDR3 spans 15 residues. After removal of 0 bases from V and 7 bases from J, the junction contained 7 bases not matched to a gene.

This clonotype was seen a handful of times. The J gene is TRBJ2-7, the V gene TRBV5-1, with D unresolved. Trimming took 1 base from V and 0 from J, leaving 8 bases between them. Germline values: CDR1 SGHRS, CDR2 YFSETQ. The CDR3 consists of 14 residues. The DNA of the CDR3 is TGCGCCAGCAGCTTGAGAGACGTCTCCTACGAGCAGTACTTC. Its protein is CASSLRDVSYEQYF. The variable domain in full, with the rest retrieved from reference TRBV5-1 and TRBJ2-7, is KAGVTQTPRYLIKTRGQQVTLSCSPISGHRSVSWYQQTPGQGLQFLFEYFSETQRNKGNFPGRFSGRQFSNSRSEMNVSTLELGDSALYLCASSLRDVSYEQYFGPGTRLTVT.

This clonotype was seen only a few times. The chain recombines TRBV11-2 with TRBJ2-7; D uncertain. The V gene's germline CDR1 is SGHAT and CDR2 FQNNGV. This CDR3 is 14 amino acids long. V lost 3 bases, J lost 7 bases, and 16 bases lay in between. The CDR3 region has the DNA TGTGCCAGCAGCTTTCTTAGTCCGGTTGTAGAGCAGTACTTC. Translated: CASSFLSPVVEQYF.

The rearrangement uses TRBV12-3 or TRBV12-4 and TRBJ2-1, with 10 bases aligning to TRBD2. The V gene end was trimmed by 5 bases and the J gene end by 3 bases; junction bases not matched to a gene: 13. The CDR3 is 18 residues long. The CDR3 nucleotides are TGTGCCAGCAGTCCGACTAGCGGGCAAGGAGGACTCTACAATGAGCAGTTCTTC. Residues: CASSPTSGQGGLYNEQFF.

This clonotype was counted a few times. The V call is TRBV27, the J call TRBJ2-1; D is possibly TRBD1 (6 bases). Trimming removed 3 bases at V and 6 bases at J, with 18 bases between. From germline, CDR1 is MNHEY and CDR2 SMNVEV (reference sequence). There are 16 residues in the CDR3. This chain's CDR3 is CASSFDLWTAGNEQFF. The CDR3 nucleotides read TGTGCCAGCAGTTTCGACCTATGGACAGCCGGCAATGAGCAGTTCTTC.

There are a few counts of this clonotype. V is TRBV7-9 and J is TRBJ2-1; the match to TRBD2 covers 8 bases. The germline V gene has CDR1 SEHNR and CDR2 FQNEAQ (reference sequence). CDR3 size: 16 residues. V shed 3 bases and J 3 bases; nucleotides not matched to a gene: 7. The CDR3 DNA is TGTGCCAGCAGCTTGGCCCGGGGGGGACACTACAATGAGCAGTTCTTC. This encodes CASSLARGGHYNEQFF. The whole variable domain, remainder taken from reference TRBV7-9 and TRBJ2-1, is DTGVSQNPRHKITKRGQNVTFRCDPISEHNRLYWYRQTLGQGPEFLTYFQNEAQLEKSRLLSDRFSAERPKGSFSTLEIQRTEQGDSAMYLCASSLARGGHYNEQFFGPGTRLTVL.

This clonotype has more than one count but fewer than ten. This rearrangement joins TRBV7-2 to TRBJ2-3; a possible D gene is TRBD2 (5 bases). The V gene's germline CDR1 is SGHTA and CDR2 FQGNSA. V lost 1 base and J lost 6, with 8 bases in between. CDR3 size: 13 residues. The CDR3 is CASSLETRDTQYF. Written as DNA, the CDR3 is TGTGCCAGCAGCTTAGAAACTAGGGATACGCAGTATTTT.

V is TRBV7-6 and J is TRBJ2-2; a possible D gene is TRBD1 (5 bases). Germline V gives CDR1 SGHVS, CDR2 FNYEAQ. V lost 1 base and J 0 bases, leaving 9 bases between the germline ends. The CDR3 extends over 16 amino acids. CDR3: CASSLDRPANTGELFF. The CDR3 bases are TGTGCCAGCAGCTTAGACAGGCCCGCGAACACCGGGGAGCTGTTTTTT.

This clonotype was detected only a few times. The rearrangement joins TRBV6-5 to TRBJ2-7, with no clear D. V gave up 4 bases and J gave up 0 bases, with 10 bases separating them. The length of the CDR3 is 14 residues. Germline V gene sequence: CDR1 MNHEY, CDR2 SVGAGI. CDR3 DNA: TGTGCCAGCAGTTCCAGGACCTACTCCTACGAGCAGTACTTC. It codes for CASSSRTYSYEQYF.

J is TRBJ2-7 and V is TRBV6-2 or TRBV6-3, with D possibly called TRBD1 or TRBD2 (6 bases each). Trimming took off 4 bases at V and 4 bases at J, with 14 bases between the two ends. Looked up from germline, CDR1 is MNHEY and CDR2 is SVGEGT. The CDR3 is 14 amino acids. CDR3: CASSSPRGRYEQYF. The CDR3 DNA reads as TGTGCCAGCAGTTCTCCTCGGGGGCGGTACGAGCAGTACTTC.

This sequence joins TRBV6-1 and TRBJ2-7, with 7 positions matching TRBD1. The J segment lost 5 bases and the V segment lost 6 bases, leaving 7 bases of the junction unmatched. CDR3 size: 13 residues. The germline V gene encodes CDR1 MNHNS and CDR2 SASEGT. The CDR3 nucleotides are TGTGCCAGCAGATTCTTGACAGGGAACGAGCAGTACTTC. It yields the protein CASRFLTGNEQYF.

This clonotype appeared a few times. CDR3 DNA sequence: TGCAGCGTTGAAGATCCTAGCGGGGGTATTCTAGCCAAAAACATTCAGTACTTC. Translating it yields CSVEDPSGGILAKNIQYF. This chain joins TRBV29-1 and TRBJ2-4; 10 bases match TRBD2. This CDR3 region has 18 residues. CDR1 and CDR2 (germline): SQVTM, ANQGSEA. Trimming took 0 bases from V and 0 from J; bases not matched to a gene: 8.

This chain uses TRBV4-3 with TRBJ2-6; D may be TRBD1 (5 bases). CDR3 length: 15 residues. Germline assignment: CDR1 LGHNA and CDR2 YSLEER. Trimming cost V 1 base and J 1 base, with 5 bases left between them. CDR3 sequence: CASSQGQSGANVLTF. Written as DNA, the CDR3 is TGCGCCAGCAGCCAAGGACAGTCTGGGGCCAACGTCCTGACTTTC.

The V call is TRBV4-2, the J call TRBJ1-1; D may be TRBD1 (5 bases). From germline, CDR1 is LGHNA and CDR2 YNFKEQ. V was shortened by 3 bases and J by 3 bases, with 14 bases between the two germline ends. The CDR3 has 15 amino acids. This CDR3 reads CASSQNRPGYTEAFF. CDR3 in DNA: TGTGCCAGCAGCCAGAACAGGCCGGGGTACACTGAAGCTTTCTTT.

The table lists this clonotype with a few counts. The chain recombines TRBV6-5 with TRBJ1-3; no clear D. V was trimmed by 2 bases and J by 0 bases, leaving 11 bases between them. The CDR3 extends over 16 amino acids. Germline CDR1 and CDR2: MNHEY and SVGAGI. The CDR3 sequence: CASSYRVGSSGNTIYF. In DNA, the CDR3 is TGTGCCAGCAGTTACCGCGTCGGCAGCTCTGGAAACACCATATATTTT.

V is TRBV29-1 and J is TRBJ2-1, with 11 bases aligning to TRBD2. The germline V gene encodes CDR1 SQVTM and CDR2 ANQGSEA. V shed 6 bases, J shed 0 bases, and the junction held 7 bases outside the gene matches. The CDR3 totals 16 residues. The CDR3 region has the DNA TGCAGCGTCGGTAGCGGGAGGGCCCACTCCTACAATGAGCAGTTCTTC. Translating it yields CSVGSGRAHSYNEQFF.

This clonotype was recorded a few times. V and J are TRBV29-1 and TRBJ2-7, with 8 bases that match TRBD1. From germline, CDR1 is SQVTM and CDR2 ANQGSEA. The CDR3 is made up of 14 amino acids. The J segment lost 1 base and the V segment lost 4 bases, leaving 6 bases of the junction unmatched. The CDR3 sequence is CSVVWTGLSYEQYF. In DNA, the CDR3 is TGCAGCGTTGTTTGGACAGGGTTATCCTACGAGCAGTACTTC.

This clonotype has only a few counts. The chain is built from TRBV29-1 and TRBJ2-7, with a possible D match to TRBD1 (6 bases). CDR3 length: 14 residues. V was trimmed by 6 bases and J by 0 bases, leaving 15 bases between them. Germline CDR1 SQVTM, CDR2 ANQGSEA. This CDR3 is CSVSTGQGSYEQYF. CDR3 sequence (DNA): TGCAGCGTATCGACAGGTCAGGGCTCCTACGAGCAGTACTTC.

The gene calls are TRBV7-9 and TRBJ2-3; 8 nucleotides line up with TRBD2. The CDR3 contains 15 residues. CDR1 is SEHNR and CDR2 is FQNEAQ in the germline V gene (reference sequence). V shed 5 bases, J shed 0 bases, and the junction held 4 bases outside the gene matches. CDR3 bases: TGTGCCAGCAGCCGCGGGGGGCCTAGCACAGATACGCAGTATTTT. It yields the protein CASSRGGPSTDTQYF.

This clonotype was found a few times. This chain uses TRBV12-3 or TRBV12-4 with TRBJ1-5; no clear D gene. V lost 6 bases and J lost 0, with 6 bases in between. The CDR3 runs to 13 residues. Here the CDR3 reads CASRRLSNQPQHF. The CDR3 coding sequence is TGTGCCAGCAGAAGACTTAGCAATCAGCCCCAGCATTTT.

This clonotype showed up just a few times. The CDR3 here is CASSWEGQRRETQYF. CDR3 DNA sequence: TGTGCCAGCAGTTGGGAGGGACAACGAAGAGAGACCCAGTACTTC. The chain uses TRBV28 and TRBJ2-5, with D possibly TRBD2 on 7 matching bases. The V and J ends lost 4 bases and 4 bases respectively, with 16 bases between them. Germline CDR1 and CDR2: MDHEN and SYDVKM. The CDR3 consists of 15 residues. Using reference TRBV28 and TRBJ2-5 for the parts outside the CDR3, the full variable domain is DVKVTQSSRYLVKRTGEKVFLECVQDMDHENMFWYRQDPGLGLRLIYFSYDVKMKEKGDIPEGYSVSREKKERFSLILESASTNQTSMYLCASSWEGQRRETQYFGPGTRLLVL.

In its sample, this clonotype was seen a few times. J is TRBJ2-1 and V is TRBV11-2; no firm D call. CDR1 and CDR2 from the germline V gene are SGHAT and FQNNGV. V was pared by 7 bases and J by 0 bases, with 13 bases between. This CDR3 spans 15 amino acids. CDR3 region: CASTDTWSSYNEQFF. The CDR3 coding sequence is TGTGCCAGCACCGACACATGGAGCTCCTACAATGAGCAGTTCTTC.

The chain combines TRBV7-9 with TRBJ2-2; 9 nucleotides agree with TRBD1. V lost 6 bases and J lost 5; bases outside the gene matches: 4. The CDR3 has 14 residues. Germline lookup yields CDR1 SEHNR and CDR2 FQNEAQ (reference sequence). The CDR3 is CASSRTGETGELFF. For the CDR3, the DNA is TGTGCCAGCAGTCGGACAGGGGAGACCGGGGAGCTGTTTTTT.

This clonotype showed up just a few times. The rearrangement joins TRBV25-1 to TRBJ1-6; a possible D gene is TRBD1 (6 bases). CDR1 MGHDK and CDR2 SYGVNS come from the germline V gene. The V end was cut by 1 base, the J end by 3 bases, with 10 bases between. The CDR3 has 16 amino acids. The CDR3 loop is CASSESSGHYNSPLHF. Written as DNA, the CDR3 is TGTGCCAGCAGTGAATCTTCGGGACACTATAATTCACCCCTCCACTTT. The complete variable domain, with remaining parts taken from reference TRBV25-1 and TRBJ1-6, reads EADIYQTPRYLVIGTGKKITLECSQTMGHDKMYWYQQDPGMELHLIHYSYGVNSTEKGDLSSESTVSRIRTEHFPLTLESARPSHTSQYLCASSESSGHYNSPLHFGNGTRLTVT.

The genes are TRBV29-1 and TRBJ2-1, with 12 nucleotides matching TRBD2. Germline V CDR1 and CDR2: SQVTM, ANQGSEA. After removal of 7 bases from V and 6 bases from J, the junction contained 13 bases not matched to a gene. The length of the CDR3 is 16 residues. CDR3 loop: CSGKTLAGGRSNEQFF. CDR3 sequence (DNA): TGCAGCGGGAAGACCCTAGCGGGGGGGCGGAGCAATGAGCAGTTCTTC.

This clonotype occurred a few times. The chain recombines TRBV5-1 with TRBJ2-1; perhaps TRBD1 as D (6 bases). This CDR3 has 13 amino acids. V dropped 6 bases and J dropped 2 bases, with 9 bases sitting between them. The germline gives CDR1 SGHRS, CDR2 YFSETQ. CDR3 DNA sequence: TGCGCCAGCATGACAGGTCCCTACAATGAGCAGTTCTTC. Protein sequence: CASMTGPYNEQFF.

This chain connects TRBV6-5 to TRBJ2-1; 9 positions match TRBD2. Germline V gene sequence: CDR1 MNHEY, CDR2 SVGAGI. The CDR3 is 16 amino acids. Germline trimming cut 0 bases from V and 7 bases from J; bases unmatched to any gene: 7. The CDR3: CASSYSTRLAVNEQFF. DNA for the CDR3: TGTGCCAGCAGTTACTCCACCAGACTAGCGGTTAATGAGCAGTTCTTC.

This rearrangement joins TRBV2 to TRBJ1-5; D not resolved. Germline values: CDR1 SNHLY, CDR2 FYNNEI. The V and J ends lost 3 bases and 5 bases respectively, with 5 bases between them. This CDR3 spans 12 amino acids. CDR3 DNA: TGTGCCAGCAGTGATGAATATCAGCCCCAGCATTTT. Protein product: CASSDEYQPQHF.